Included here is one T cell receptor beta chain sequence, with context. This clonotype was detected many times. Its antigen remains unidentified. No much larger clone exists at a distance of one base, and base qualities are not known. This record comes from a study of human T cells and chemical hapten exposure (dated by TCRdb to about 2021). Concerning the study at large: For sensitization, 2% DPC in acetone was applied to a 2 cm by 2 cm area of upper inner arm skin. Blood was sampled from patients pre-sensitization (week 0) and at 2, 6 and about 24 weeks after DPC sensitization. Twenty-nine alopecia patients gave blood for TCR sequencing at one to four time points (pre-sensitization, 2, 6 and 24 weeks). Throughout the study period of around 25 weeks, patients also received therapeutic DPC doses to the scalp every week. Libraries were pooled for sequencing, and per-sample TCR yields varied mainly because of small differences in library volumes within the pool. Patch testing was done on the upper back using Finn chambers containing 0.01% DPC, and results were scored after 6 days according to International Contact Dermatitis Research Group standards. Most of the patients in the cohort were female, and the cohort covered alopecia areata with under or over 50% scalp involvement, alopecia totalis and alopecia universalis. The study tracked peripheral blood TCR repertoire changes in vivo during primary and secondary sensitization to the hapten diphenylcyclopropenone (DPC) in alopecia patients.

Library creation used RACE. Sequencing instrument: NextSeq 500. During library preparation, unique molecular identifiers were attached to individual cDNA molecules so that TCRs could be counted in a quantitative, reproducible way. Both TCR alpha and TCR beta chains were sequenced from each blood RNA sample. On the study's bioinformatics: A median of about 89,000 TCRs per sample was observed, with a range of 23,224 to 690,600. The Decombinator software suite was used to annotate the V, J and CDR3 of the TCR reads. For the PS versus PT1 abundance plots, all samples were subsampled to the same number of TCRs (28,000). Expanded TCRs were defined as absent before sensitization and observed at least eight times at the 2-week time point. Using fastp trimming at Q25 and MiXCR clonotype assembly, TCRdb reanalyzed the public sequencing data and kept in-frame beta chains. Each CDR3 protein appears once, grouped with its most common genes and DNA. TCRdb's processing, not the authors', yielded these V and J calls. Here the sample has some 380,000 distinct CDR3 sequences; approximately 4.4% occur a single time. Approximately 2.5% of the sample is in the top ten clones.

Study-wide conclusions, independent of this receptor: Because every patient had alopecia, a presumed autoimmune disease, the patients' immune response might differ from that of healthy individuals. A positive correlation was found between the number of PT1 expanded TCRs and patch test score, with significance reached at thresholds 8, 16 and 32 but not 4. Compared with pre-sensitization or healthy control sets, expanded TCRs formed significantly more large CDR3 similarity clusters, which is consistent with antigen-driven responses. After repeated subsampling, changes were observed in the strength of the expansion versus patch-test correlation and in the threshold at which the correlation became significant. The number of TCRs above 1 in 1000 frequency did not change with DPC sensitization; there was no evidence of global repertoire structure alterations.

CDR3 length: 15 amino acids, cysteine to phenylalanine. Left in the record is the CDR3 DNA by itself, 45 bases read in frame from the first base. V loses 2 bases, J loses 3 bases, and the germline ends lie 14 bases apart. Via the germline V gene, CDR1 is SGHVS and CDR2 FQNEAQ. The intended sense of this specimen's time point label: patch test 1, 2 weeks after DPC sensitization. According to the study, the label for this sample's treatment or condition signals: therapeutic diphenylcyclopropenone sensitization with weekly scalp DPC. At each patch-test visit, blood was drawn before the patch test was applied. Patients were considered eligible if aged 18 to 70, diagnosed with alopecia and deemed suitable for DPC therapy, and patients were excluded if pregnant. Total RNA was extracted from unfractionated whole blood collected in Tempus Blood RNA tubes.

The sequencing here drew on whole blood, taken in connection with sensitization to the hapten diphenylcyclopropenone (DPC). The V and J segments used are TRBV7-8 and TRBJ2-7; the D gene is perhaps TRBD2, from 6 matching bases. This sequence was found in a woman aged 45-65 years with alopecia areata. Some clones in this sample may be carry-over from other donors' samples. The CDR3: CASSLSPGTVYEQYF. The base sequence is TGTGCCAGCAGCTTATCTCCCGGGACTGTCTACGAGCAGTACTTC.